One and the same sample provided the 4 T cell receptor beta chains below, sequenced in a study of shared T cell receptors in the human thymus (dated by TCRdb to the early 2020s). Libraries were made using the immunoSEQ multiplex PCR assay. The table comes from immuneACCESS by way of TCRdb, which keeps in-frame sequences with V and J called. Part of the clones is missing from these tables; in studies checked, under half for an unresolved V gene and the rest for unknown reasons. The sample includes some 700,000 clones, with 70% to 90% observed a single time. 0.0095% to 0.013% of the sample is in the top ten clones. The same sample was also studied in work on human thymus T cells.

Sequenced sample: thymocytes. The receptors shown here come from a girl in the first two years of life with a congenital heart defect. Donor details come from another sample of the same person, matched by shared clones.

This clone occurred a few times. This chain uses TRBV2 with TRBJ1-1; no clear D gene. V was shortened by 8 bases and J by 8 bases, with 9 bases between the two germline ends. The germline V gene encodes CDR1 SNHLY and CDR2 FYNNEI. The CDR3 is made up of 10 amino acids. DNA of the CDR3: TGTGCCAGCCGAGTTATAGAAGCTTTCTTT. This translates into CASRVIEAFF.

The rearrangement links TRBV19 to TRBJ2-4, with TRBD2 matching 9 bases. This CDR3 comprises 15 residues. Trimming cost V 7 bases and J 4 bases; bases outside gene matches: 8. Germline V gives CDR1 LNHDA, CDR2 SQIVND (reference sequence). The CDR3 here is CASKRSGGTKNIQYF. Here the CDR3 DNA reads TGTGCCAGTAAGCGAAGCGGGGGGACGAAAAACATTCAGTACTTC.

The chain is built from TRBV4-1 and TRBJ1-1; the match to TRBD1 covers 10 bases. This CDR3 region has 15 residues. Germline V gene data show CDR1 as MGHRA and CDR2 as YSYEKL. Unmatched junction bases numbered 7, after V lost 1 base and J lost 8 bases. The CDR3 reads CASSQVGRDRGEAFF. The DNA of the CDR3 is TGCGCCAGCAGCCAAGTTGGCCGGGACAGGGGAGAAGCTTTCTTT.

J is TRBJ1-6 and V is TRBV11-2; 7 bases map to TRBD1. V lost 4 bases and J lost 4; bases outside the gene matches: 7. Germline V gene lookup returns CDR1 SGHAT and CDR2 FQNNGV. CDR3 length: 16 residues. CDR3 DNA sequence: TGTGCCAGCAGCTCCCGGGACAGATCGTATAATTCACCCCTCCACTTT. Translation: CASSSRDRSYNSPLHF.